This T cell receptor beta chain stems from a study of cytomegalovirus exposure and HLA in healthy donors. The PCR contained 60 Vbeta and 13 Jbeta primers. Sequencing was performed with immunoSEQ multiplex PCR; in TCRdb, only in-frame clones are kept and a portion is missing. The table has fewer than 150,000 clones, 73% seen once. Study results and limitations: The presence/absence work took it that sequencing depth was about the same across donors.

This clone has just a few counts. Its antigen is unknown. This CDR3 region has 14 residues. Germline assignment: CDR1 SGHTA and CDR2 FQGNSA. Trimming pared 1 base from V and 2 bases from J, leaving 6 bases between. The TCR sequence derives from a woman aged 40 to 50 in good health and CMV-seronegative. Sequences were obtained from PBMCs. The chain joins TRBV7-2 to TRBJ1-3; possibly TRBD1 for D (6 bases). The CDR3 region has the DNA TGTGCCAGCAGCTTAGACAGGGCTGGAAACACCATATATTTT. Amino acids: CASSLDRAGNTIYF. Drawing the rest from reference TRBV7-2 and TRBJ1-3, the complete variable domain is GAGVSQSPSNKVTEKGKDVELRCDPISGHTALYWYRQSLGQGLEFLIYFQGNSAPDKSGLPSDRFSAERTGGSVSTLTIQRTQQEDSAVYLCASSLDRAGNTIYFGEGSWLTVV.